A selection of T cell receptor beta chains follows, all from one sample in a study of blood T cell repertoires in COVID-19. Profiling relied on immunoSEQ multiplex PCR, and the TCRdb table lists in-frame clones only, not all of them. The repertoire includes some 200,000 clones, about 85% of them detected once, and under 3.5% sits in the top ten. Specimen: peripheral blood. The receptors here all came from a man aged 50-59 years who had recovered from COVID-19. Both conserved end residues are part of each CDR3. Each record gives: CDR3 protein, CDR3 DNA, D gene, J gene, clone size, V gene. A D gene is named only where the DNA matches it firmly. Clone size is shown for a subset of rows, as once, few, many or a class of expanded clone.

CSVVDRVGAEAFF | TGCAGCGTTGTGGACAGGGTTGGAGCTGAAGCTTTCTTT | TRBD1 | TRBJ1-1 | . | TRBV29-1
CASSGGGAGQYF | TGTGCCAGCAGCGGAGGGGGCGCTGGGCAGTACTTC | . | TRBJ2-7 | . | TRBV25-1
CASSLLGFLGGFTEAFF | TGTGCCAGCAGCCTACTGGGTTTTCTAGGGGGTTTCACTGAAGCTTTCTTT | . | TRBJ1-1 | . | TRBV11-2
CASSLAGQGAGYEQYF | TGCGCCAGCAGCTTGGCGGGACAGGGGGCGGGGTACGAGCAGTACTTC | TRBD1 | TRBJ2-7 | . | TRBV5-1
CASSGSGSSYNEQFF | TGCGCCAGCAGCGGAAGCGGGAGCTCCTACAATGAGCAGTTCTTC | TRBD2 | TRBJ2-1 | . | TRBV5-1
CASSARTGRTNEKLFF | TGTGCCAGCAGCGCCCGGACAGGGAGGACTAATGAAAAACTGTTTTTT | TRBD1 | TRBJ1-4 | once | TRBV9
CASTTSPPGRAGAKNIQYF | TGTGCCAGCACCACTTCCCCCCCCGGGAGGGCCGGGGCCAAAAACATTCAGTACTTC | TRBD2 | TRBJ2-4 | few | TRBV5-5
CASSLAGRVMDNSPLHF | TGCGCCAGCAGCTTGGCTGGCAGGGTGATGGATAATTCACCCCTCCACTTT | . | TRBJ1-6 | . | TRBV5-1
CASSPRGGFSYNEQFF | TGTGCCAGCTCACCACGAGGGGGATTCTCCTACAATGAGCAGTTCTTC | . | TRBJ2-1 | . | TRBV18
CASSPWTGKMETQYF | TGTGCCAGCAGTCCCTGGACAGGGAAGATGGAGACCCAGTACTTC | TRBD1 | TRBJ2-5 | . | TRBV27
CASSLKGGGTGTDTQYF | TGTGCCAGCAGCTTAAAGGGAGGAGGGACGGGCACAGATACGCAGTATTTT | . | TRBJ2-3 | . | TRBV7-9
CASSYETGELFF | TGTGCCAGCAGCTACGAGACCGGGGAGCTGTTTTTT | . | TRBJ2-2 | . | TRBV9
CASTFLAGGYNEQFF | TGTGCCAGTACCTTTCTAGCGGGAGGCTACAATGAGCAGTTCTTC | TRBD2 | TRBJ2-1 | . | TRBV19
CASSTKTRPLNSEQYF | TGTGCCAGCTCAACGAAGACTAGGCCTTTGAATAGCGAGCAGTACTTC | . | TRBJ2-7 | . | TRBV18
CASSSNREGGANVLTF | TGTGCCAGCAGCTCAAACAGGGAGGGTGGGGCCAACGTCCTGACTTTC | . | TRBJ2-6 | . | TRBV13
CASIPSGTSGRYEQYF | TGTGCCAGCATCCCTTCCGGGACTAGCGGAAGATACGAGCAGTACTTC | TRBD2 | TRBJ2-7 | . | TRBV28
CSAGPLPGYEQYF | TGCAGCGCCGGCCCCCTGCCGGGGTACGAGCAGTACTTC | . | TRBJ2-7 | . | TRBV29-1
CASSYSGTGVRETQYF | TGTGCCAGCAGTTACTCCGGGACAGGCGTGCGGGAGACCCAGTACTTC | TRBD1 | TRBJ2-5 | . | TRBV6-2/TRBV6-3
CASSHRGGAGSTDTQYF | TGTGCCAGCAGCCATAGGGGTGGGGCCGGGAGCACAGATACGCAGTATTTT | . | TRBJ2-3 | . | TRBV3-1/TRBV3-2
CASSFTEGEGDEQYF | TGTGCCAGCAGCTTCACGGAGGGGGAGGGTGACGAGCAGTACTTC | . | TRBJ2-7 | . | TRBV7-6
CASSLLGFGLAKNIQYF | TGTGCCAGCAGTTTATTAGGGTTTGGACTAGCCAAAAACATTCAGTACTTC | . | TRBJ2-4 | . | TRBV28
CASSPDVGDSVEQYF | TGTGCCAGCAGCCCCGATGTTGGGGACAGTGTTGAGCAGTACTTC | TRBD1 | TRBJ2-7 | . | TRBV11-3
CASSFSSGITYEQYF | TGTGCCAGCAGTTTTTCCTCAGGTATAACCTACGAGCAGTACTTC | . | TRBJ2-7 | . | TRBV28
CASSLSKLYEQYF | TGTGCCAGCAGTTTAAGTAAGCTTTACGAGCAGTACTTC | . | TRBJ2-7 | . | TRBV27
CASSYSGGPYYGYTF | TGTGCCAGCAGTTACTCGGGAGGACCCTACTATGGCTACACCTTC | . | TRBJ1-2 | . | TRBV6-5
CASSLQSQETQYF | TGCGCCAGCAGCTTACAGTCACAAGAGACCCAGTACTTC | . | TRBJ2-5 | . | TRBV5-1
CATSRGGQGADTQYF | TGTGCCACCAGTCGGGGGGGACAGGGTGCAGATACGCAGTATTTT | . | TRBJ2-3 | . | TRBV24-1
CASSLDIVYEQYF | TGCGCCAGCAGCTTGGACATTGTCTACGAGCAGTACTTC | . | TRBJ2-7 | . | TRBV5-1
CASSSEVSPLHF | TGTGCCAGCAGCTCGGAGGTGTCACCCCTCCACTTT | . | TRBJ1-6 | . | TRBV11-2
CSVSLRGTGDYEQYF | TGCAGCGTTTCATTGAGAGGGACGGGGGACTACGAGCAGTACTTC | . | TRBJ2-7 | . | TRBV29-1
CASSSPPGQNAGDYGYTF | TGTGCCAGCAGCTCACCTCCGGGACAGAATGCAGGTGACTATGGCTACACCTTC | TRBD1 | TRBJ1-2 | . | TRBV7-9
CASSQDTGTGFQPQHF | TGCGCCAGCAGCCAAGATACCGGGACAGGGTTTCAGCCCCAGCATTTT | TRBD1 | TRBJ1-5 | . | TRBV4-1
CASSSRDSPENTIYF | TGCGCCAGCAGCTCCCGGGACAGCCCCGAGAACACCATATATTTT | TRBD1 | TRBJ1-3 | . | TRBV4-1
CASSPDGATNYGYTF | TGTGCCAGCTCACCAGACGGAGCAACTAACTATGGCTACACCTTC | . | TRBJ1-2 | . | TRBV18
CASSLAIGREGYTF | TGTGCCAGCAGCTTAGCGATAGGGAGGGAGGGCTACACCTTC | . | TRBJ1-2 | . | TRBV7-8
CASSRTSVAQFF | TGTGCCAGCAGTCGGACTAGCGTCGCGCAGTTCTTC | TRBD2 | TRBJ2-1 | . | TRBV6-2/TRBV6-3
CAIRPTGGTSGSTYEQYF | TGTGCCATCAGGCCGACAGGGGGGACTAGCGGAAGTACCTACGAGCAGTACTTC | TRBD2 | TRBJ2-7 | . | TRBV10-3
CASLDRGAEAFF | TGTGCCAGCCTAGACAGGGGCGCTGAAGCTTTCTTT | TRBD1 | TRBJ1-1 | . | TRBV28
CASSSLDTEAFF | TGTGCCAGCAGTTCCTTAGACACTGAAGCTTTCTTT | . | TRBJ1-1 | . | TRBV6-5
CASSLGSGTSVNTQYF | TGCGCCAGCAGCTTGGGCTCAGGGACTAGCGTTAATACGCAGTATTTT | TRBD2 | TRBJ2-3 | few | TRBV5-1
CASSLAGRGETQYF | TGTGCCAGCAGCTTAGCGGGCCGGGGAGAGACCCAGTACTTC | . | TRBJ2-5 | . | TRBV7-2
CSARSTGVNTEAFF | TGCAGCGCCCGTTCGACAGGGGTGAACACTGAAGCTTTCTTT | TRBD1 | TRBJ1-1 | . | TRBV29-1
CASSPGTWGVDKNIQYF | TGTGCCAGCAGTCCAGGGACTTGGGGGGTAGACAAAAACATTCAGTACTTC | . | TRBJ2-4 | few | TRBV6-6
CASSVTGTTVYEQYF | TGTGCCAGCAGTGTCACCGGGACTACCGTCTACGAGCAGTACTTC | TRBD2 | TRBJ2-7 | . | TRBV2
CASSSQRERGVEKLFF | TGTGCCAGCAGTTCCCAGCGGGAGAGGGGCGTTGAAAAACTGTTTTTT | . | TRBJ1-4 | . | TRBV28
CAWTPPGLAGYSEQFF | TGTGCCTGGACCCCCCCGGGACTAGCGGGATACAGTGAGCAGTTCTTC | TRBD2 | TRBJ2-1 | . | TRBV30
CASSLVAGGVSGELFF | TGCGCCAGCAGCTTGGTCGCTGGGGGCGTCTCCGGGGAGCTGTTTTTT | . | TRBJ2-2 | . | TRBV5-1
CASSQGPGEGDTQYF | TGTGCCAGCAGCCAAGGGCCAGGGGAGGGAGATACGCAGTATTTT | . | TRBJ2-3 | . | TRBV4-2
CASSQDGGAGIEKLFF | TGTGCCAGCAGCCAAGATGGTGGGGCAGGGATTGAAAAACTGTTTTTT | . | TRBJ1-4 | . | TRBV3-1/TRBV3-2
CASSLETGSSYEQYF | TGTGCCAGCAGCTTAGAGACGGGAAGCTCCTACGAGCAGTACTTC | . | TRBJ2-7 | . | TRBV7-9
CASSFASGLYEQYF | TGTGCCAGCAGCTTCGCTAGCGGGCTCTACGAGCAGTACTTC | TRBD2 | TRBJ2-7 | . | TRBV3-1/TRBV3-2
CSVDTGVNEQYF | TGCAGCGTTGATACAGGGGTGAACGAGCAGTACTTC | TRBD1 | TRBJ2-7 | . | TRBV29-1
CASTWGGINEQFF | TGTGCCAGCACCTGGGGAGGGATCAATGAGCAGTTCTTC | TRBD2 | TRBJ2-1 | . | TRBV6-5
CASSTGGVSYEQYF | TGTGCCAGCAGTACGGGGGGCGTAAGTTACGAGCAGTACTTC | . | TRBJ2-7 | . | TRBV27